What follows is one TCR beta chain and its context. This specimen comes from a study of T cell responses to AZD1222 COVID-19 vaccine. Measured with immunoSEQ multiplex PCR; TCRdb has only the in-frame clones, and not every one. The repertoire holds 100,000 to 150,000 clones, with about 90% as singletons. The germline V gene encodes CDR1 SGHRS and CDR2 YFSETQ. The CDR3 runs to 14 residues. V dropped 7 bases and J dropped 6 bases, with 14 bases sitting between them. Here the sequenced sample was peripheral blood, taken on day 0 of AZD1222 vaccination. The chain employs TRBV5-1 and TRBJ1-6; D is uncertain. This clonotype was sampled from an adult in good health. CDR3 sequence (DNA): TGCGCCAGCCGGACGGAGGACGGTAATTCACCCCTCCACTTT. Translating it yields CASRTEDGNSPLHF.